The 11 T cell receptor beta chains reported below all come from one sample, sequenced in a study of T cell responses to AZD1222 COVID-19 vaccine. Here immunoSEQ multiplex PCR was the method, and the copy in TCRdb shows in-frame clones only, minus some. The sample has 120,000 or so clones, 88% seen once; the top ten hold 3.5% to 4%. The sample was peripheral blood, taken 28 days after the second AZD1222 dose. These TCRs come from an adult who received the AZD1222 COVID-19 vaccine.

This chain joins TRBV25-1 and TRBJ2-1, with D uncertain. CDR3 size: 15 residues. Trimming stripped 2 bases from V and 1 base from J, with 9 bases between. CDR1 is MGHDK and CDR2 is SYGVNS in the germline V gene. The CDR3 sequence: CASSEPGTSYNEQFF. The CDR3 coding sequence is TGTGCCAGCAGTGAACCCGGTACGTCCTACAATGAGCAGTTCTTC. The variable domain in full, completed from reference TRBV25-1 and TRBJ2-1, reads EADIYQTPRYLVIGTGKKITLECSQTMGHDKMYWYQQDPGMELHLIHYSYGVNSTEKGDLSSESTVSRIRTEHFPLTLESARPSHTSQYLCASSEPGTSYNEQFFGPGTRLTVL.

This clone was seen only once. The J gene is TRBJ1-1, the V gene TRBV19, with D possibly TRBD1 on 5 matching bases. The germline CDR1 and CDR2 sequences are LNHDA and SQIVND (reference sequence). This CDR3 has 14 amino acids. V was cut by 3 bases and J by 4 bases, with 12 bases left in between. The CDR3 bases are TGTGCCAGTAGTATCGAGGGGCTGGCCACTGAAGCTTTCTTT. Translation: CASSIEGLATEAFF.

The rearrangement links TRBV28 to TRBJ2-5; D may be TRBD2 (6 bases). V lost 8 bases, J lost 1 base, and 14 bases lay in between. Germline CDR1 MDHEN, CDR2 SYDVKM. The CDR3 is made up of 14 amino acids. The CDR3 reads CASLRPGLQETQYF. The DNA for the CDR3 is TGTGCCAGCCTTCGCCCGGGACTCCAAGAGACCCAGTACTTC.

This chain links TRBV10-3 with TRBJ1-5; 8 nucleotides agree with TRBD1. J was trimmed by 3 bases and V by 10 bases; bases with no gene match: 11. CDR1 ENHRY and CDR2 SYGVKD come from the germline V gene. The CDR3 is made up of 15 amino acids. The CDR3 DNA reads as TGTGCCACCAAACTAGCGGACAGGGTCAATCAGCCCCAGCATTTT. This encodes CATKLADRVNQPQHF.

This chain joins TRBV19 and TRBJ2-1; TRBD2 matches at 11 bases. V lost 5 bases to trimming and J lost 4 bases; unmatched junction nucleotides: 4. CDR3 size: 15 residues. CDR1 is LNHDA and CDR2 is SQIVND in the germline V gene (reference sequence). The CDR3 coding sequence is TGTGCCAGTAGTGAGGGACTAGCGGATTACAATGAGCAGTTCTTC. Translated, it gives CASSEGLADYNEQFF.

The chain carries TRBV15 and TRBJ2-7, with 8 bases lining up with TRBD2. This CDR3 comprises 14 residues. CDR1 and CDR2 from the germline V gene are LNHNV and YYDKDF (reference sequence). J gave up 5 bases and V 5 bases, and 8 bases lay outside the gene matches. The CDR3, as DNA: TGTGCCACCAGCGAGAGCGGGAGTGGTAACGAGCAGTACTTC. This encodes CATSESGSGNEQYF.

CDR3 amino acids: CASSSQGVIGNEQFF. The CDR3 DNA reads as TGTGCCAGCAGCTCACAGGGGGTAATCGGCAATGAGCAGTTCTTC. V gene TRBV7-2 combines with J gene TRBJ2-1; TRBD1 aligns across 8 bases. Trimming took 4 bases from V and 6 from J; bases not matched to a gene: 8. Germline values: CDR1 SGHTA, CDR2 FQGNSA. This CDR3 region has 15 residues. The variable domain in full, with the rest retrieved from reference TRBV7-2 and TRBJ2-1, is GAGVSQSPSNKVTEKGKDVELRCDPISGHTALYWYRQSLGQGLEFLIYFQGNSAPDKSGLPSDRFSAERTGGSVSTLTIQRTQQEDSAVYLCASSSQGVIGNEQFFGPGTRLTVL.

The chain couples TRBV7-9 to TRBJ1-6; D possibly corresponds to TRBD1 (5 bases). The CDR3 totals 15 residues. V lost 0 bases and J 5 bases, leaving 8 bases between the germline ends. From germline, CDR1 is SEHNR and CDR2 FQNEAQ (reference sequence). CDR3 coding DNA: TGTGCCAGCAGCTTAGCGCTGGGGGATAATTCACCCCTCCACTTT. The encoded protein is CASSLALGDNSPLHF.

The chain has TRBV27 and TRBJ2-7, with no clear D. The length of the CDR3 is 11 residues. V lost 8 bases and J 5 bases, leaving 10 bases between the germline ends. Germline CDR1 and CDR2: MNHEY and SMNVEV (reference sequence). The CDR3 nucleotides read TGTGCCAGCGACCGTCCCCACGAGCAGTACTTC. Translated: CASDRPHEQYF.

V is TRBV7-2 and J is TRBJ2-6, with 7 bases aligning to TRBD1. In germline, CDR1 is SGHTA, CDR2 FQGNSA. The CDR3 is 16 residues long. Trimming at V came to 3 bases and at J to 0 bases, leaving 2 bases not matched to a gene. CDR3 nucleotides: TGTGCCAGCAGCTTCGGGGACAGCTCTGGGGCCAACGTCCTGACTTTC. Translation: CASSFGDSSGANVLTF.

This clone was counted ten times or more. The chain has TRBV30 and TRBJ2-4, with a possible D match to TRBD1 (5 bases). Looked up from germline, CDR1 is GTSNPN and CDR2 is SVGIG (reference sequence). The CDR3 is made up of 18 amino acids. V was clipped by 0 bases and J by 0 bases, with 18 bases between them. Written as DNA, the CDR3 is TGTGCCTGGAGTGTGTGGACGCAGGGAAAGGGAGCCAAAAACATTCAGTACTTC. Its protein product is CAWSVWTQGKGAKNIQYF.